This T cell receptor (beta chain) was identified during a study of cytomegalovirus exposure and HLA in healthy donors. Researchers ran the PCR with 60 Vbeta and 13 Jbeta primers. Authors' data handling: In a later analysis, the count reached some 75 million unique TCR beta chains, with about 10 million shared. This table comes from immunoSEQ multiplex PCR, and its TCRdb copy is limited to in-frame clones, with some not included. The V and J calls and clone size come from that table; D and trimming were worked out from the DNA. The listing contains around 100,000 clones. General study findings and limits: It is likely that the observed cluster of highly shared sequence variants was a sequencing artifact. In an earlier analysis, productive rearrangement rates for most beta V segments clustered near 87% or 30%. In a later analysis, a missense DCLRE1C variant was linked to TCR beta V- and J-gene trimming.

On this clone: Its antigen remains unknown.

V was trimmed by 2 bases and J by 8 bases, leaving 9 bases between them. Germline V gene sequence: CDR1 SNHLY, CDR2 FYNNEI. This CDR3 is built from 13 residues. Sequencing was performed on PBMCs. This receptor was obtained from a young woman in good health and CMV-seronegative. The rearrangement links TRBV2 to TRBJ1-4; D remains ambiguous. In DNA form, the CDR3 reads TGTGCCAGCAGTGAAAGGTGGGAGGAAAAACTGTTTTTT. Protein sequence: CASSERWEEKLFF.